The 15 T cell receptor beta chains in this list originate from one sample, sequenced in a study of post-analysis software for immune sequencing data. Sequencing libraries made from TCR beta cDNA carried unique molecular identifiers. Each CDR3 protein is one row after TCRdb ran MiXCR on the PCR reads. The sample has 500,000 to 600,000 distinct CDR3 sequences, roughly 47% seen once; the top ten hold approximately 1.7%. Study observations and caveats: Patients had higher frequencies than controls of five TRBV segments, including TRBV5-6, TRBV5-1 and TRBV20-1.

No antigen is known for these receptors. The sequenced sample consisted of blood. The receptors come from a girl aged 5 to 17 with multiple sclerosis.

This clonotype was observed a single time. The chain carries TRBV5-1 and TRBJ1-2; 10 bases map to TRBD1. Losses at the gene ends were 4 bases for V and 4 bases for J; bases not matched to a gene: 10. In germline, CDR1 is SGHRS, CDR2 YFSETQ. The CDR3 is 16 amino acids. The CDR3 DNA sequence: TGCGCCAGCAGCGTCGGACAGGGGGGCAAAGGCTATGGCTACACCTTC. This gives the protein CASSVGQGGKGYGYTF.

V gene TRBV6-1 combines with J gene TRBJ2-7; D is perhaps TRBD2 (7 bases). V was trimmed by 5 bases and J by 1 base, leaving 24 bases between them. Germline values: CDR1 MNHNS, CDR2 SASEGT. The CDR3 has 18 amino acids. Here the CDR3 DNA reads TGTGCCAGCAGTCAGCGGGACACATCTAGCGTACGATCCTACGAGCAGTACTTC. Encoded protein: CASSQRDTSSVRSYEQYF.

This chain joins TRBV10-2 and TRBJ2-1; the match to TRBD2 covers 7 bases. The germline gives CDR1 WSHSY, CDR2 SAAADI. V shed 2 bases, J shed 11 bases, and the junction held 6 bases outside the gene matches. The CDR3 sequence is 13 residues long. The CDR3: CASSENLSGKQFF. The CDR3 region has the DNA TGCGCCAGCAGTGAGAATCTCAGCGGGAAGCAGTTCTTC.

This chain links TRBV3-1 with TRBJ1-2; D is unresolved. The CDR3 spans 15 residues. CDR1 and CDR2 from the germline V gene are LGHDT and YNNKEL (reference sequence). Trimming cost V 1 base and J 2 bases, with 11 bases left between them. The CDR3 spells CASSQAGKANYGYTF. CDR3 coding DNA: TGTGCCAGCAGCCAAGCTGGGAAAGCAAACTATGGCTACACCTTC.

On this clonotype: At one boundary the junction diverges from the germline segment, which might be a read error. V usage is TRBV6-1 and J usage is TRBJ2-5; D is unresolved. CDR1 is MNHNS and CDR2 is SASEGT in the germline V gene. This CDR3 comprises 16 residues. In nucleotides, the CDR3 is TGTGCCAGTAGTGAACTGTGGGCACAATTGGCCCAGACCCAGTACTTC. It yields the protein CASSELWAQLAQTQYF.

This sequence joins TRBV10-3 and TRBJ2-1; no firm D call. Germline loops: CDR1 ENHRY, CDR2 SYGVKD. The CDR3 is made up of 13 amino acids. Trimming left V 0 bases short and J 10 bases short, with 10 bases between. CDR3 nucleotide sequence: TGTGCCATCAGTGAGTCGAAAAGGCCGGAGCAGTTCTTC. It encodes CAISESKRPEQFF.

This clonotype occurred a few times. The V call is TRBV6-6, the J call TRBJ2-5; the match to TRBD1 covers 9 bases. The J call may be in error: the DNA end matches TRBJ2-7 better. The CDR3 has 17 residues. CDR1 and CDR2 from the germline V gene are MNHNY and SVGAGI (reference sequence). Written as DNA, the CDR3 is TGTGCCAGCAGTTACCCCAAGACAGGGGGTAGACCCTACGAGCAGTACTTC. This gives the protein CASSYPKTGGRPYEQYF.

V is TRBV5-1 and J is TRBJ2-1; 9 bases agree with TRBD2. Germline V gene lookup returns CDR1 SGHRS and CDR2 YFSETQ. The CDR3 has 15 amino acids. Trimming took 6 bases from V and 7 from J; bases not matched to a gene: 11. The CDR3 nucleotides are TGCGCCAGCAAGACTAAAGCGGGGGGTCTGAATGAGCAGTTCTTC. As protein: CASKTKAGGLNEQFF.

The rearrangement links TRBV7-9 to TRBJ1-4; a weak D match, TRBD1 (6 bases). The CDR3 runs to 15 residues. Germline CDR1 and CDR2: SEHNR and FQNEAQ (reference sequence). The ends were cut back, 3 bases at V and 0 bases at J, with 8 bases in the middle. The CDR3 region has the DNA TGTGCCAGCAGCTTTTGGACAGCAACTAATGAAAAACTGTTTTTT. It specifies CASSFWTATNEKLFF.

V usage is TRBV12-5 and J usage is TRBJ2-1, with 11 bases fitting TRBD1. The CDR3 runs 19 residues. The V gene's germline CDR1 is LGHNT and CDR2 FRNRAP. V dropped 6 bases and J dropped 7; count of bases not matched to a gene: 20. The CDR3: CASGRTGQGVHLTLNEQFF. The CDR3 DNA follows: TGTGCTAGTGGCCGTACGGGACAGGGGGTCCACCTGACCCTTAATGAGCAGTTCTTC.

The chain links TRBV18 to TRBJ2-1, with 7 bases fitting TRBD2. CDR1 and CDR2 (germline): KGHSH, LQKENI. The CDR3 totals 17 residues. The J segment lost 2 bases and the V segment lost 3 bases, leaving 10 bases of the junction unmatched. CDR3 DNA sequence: TGTGCCAGCTCACCGACCCGACTAGCCCTCACCTACAATGAGCAGTTCTTC. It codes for CASSPTRLALTYNEQFF.

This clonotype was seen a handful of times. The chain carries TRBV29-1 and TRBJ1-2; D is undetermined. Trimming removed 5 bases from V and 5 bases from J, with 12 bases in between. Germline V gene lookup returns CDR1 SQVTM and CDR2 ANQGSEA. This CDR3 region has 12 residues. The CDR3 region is CSVPTKWYGYTF. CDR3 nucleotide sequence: TGCAGCGTTCCAACAAAATGGTATGGCTACACCTTC.

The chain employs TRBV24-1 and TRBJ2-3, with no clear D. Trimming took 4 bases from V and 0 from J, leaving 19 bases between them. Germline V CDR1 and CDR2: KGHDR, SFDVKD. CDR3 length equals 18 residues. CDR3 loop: CATSDSRRHNSSTDTQYF. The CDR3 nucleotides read TGTGCCACCAGTGACTCCAGGCGACATAATTCTAGCACAGATACGCAGTATTTT.

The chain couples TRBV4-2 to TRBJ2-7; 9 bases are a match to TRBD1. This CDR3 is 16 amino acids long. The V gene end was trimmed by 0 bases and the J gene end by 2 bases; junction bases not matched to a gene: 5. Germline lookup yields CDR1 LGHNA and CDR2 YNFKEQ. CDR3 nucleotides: TGTGCCAGCAGCCAAGATCTCGGACAGGGGACCTACGAGCAGTACTTC. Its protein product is CASSQDLGQGTYEQYF.

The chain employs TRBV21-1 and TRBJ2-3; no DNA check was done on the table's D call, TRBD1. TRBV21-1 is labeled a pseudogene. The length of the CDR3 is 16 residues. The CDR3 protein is CASSKVEGQGPDTQYF. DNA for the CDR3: TGTGCCAGCAGCAAAGTAGAAGGTCAGGGGCCCGATACGCAGTATTTT.